The sequence of this T cell receptor beta chain was determined in a study of blood T cell repertoires in COVID-19. At the level of the study: T cells, B-cell-depleted T cells, or PBMCs provided the cDNA or gDNA that served as material.

Per the authors' pipeline: From reference gene primer amplification, estimates of nucleated cell counts were derived. This table comes from immunoSEQ multiplex PCR, and its TCRdb copy is limited to in-frame clones, with some not included. The V and J calls and clone size are taken from that table; D and trimming were inferred from the DNA. Altogether roughly 75,000 clones are present, more than 75% being singletons, with the ten largest covering around 0.83%. The sample holds one count of this clone. The germline V and J ends were trimmed by 5 bases and 8 bases, with 6 bases remaining between them. The germline V gene encodes CDR1 SNHLY and CDR2 FYNNEI. This CDR3 is built from 11 residues.

The chain has TRBV2 and TRBJ1-4; D is ambiguous. The receptor comes from a woman in her 70s with acute or convalescent COVID-19. The sequenced sample was peripheral blood. This chain's CDR3 is CASSYIEKLFF. The CDR3 DNA reads TGTGCCAGCAGTTACATAGAAAAACTGTTTTTT. The complete variable domain, with remaining parts taken from reference TRBV2 and TRBJ1-4, reads EPEVTQTPSHQVTQMGQEVILRCVPISNHLYFYWYRQILGQKVEFLVSFYNNEISEKSEIFDDQFSVERPDGSNFTLKIRSTKLEDSAMYFCASSYIEKLFFGSGTQLSVL.